Reported below is one TCR beta chain. CDR1 and CDR2 from the germline V gene are SGHDN and FVKESK. V lost 3 bases and J 4 bases, leaving 13 bases between the germline ends. CDR3 length: 15 amino acids. The data were produced by immunoSEQ multiplex PCR, yet TCRdb's version contains in-frame clones alone and is incomplete. The repertoire holds 50,000 to 65,000 clones, with 85% to 90% as singletons. This sample was taken from a study of OX40 agonist ivuxolimab in advanced cancers. The J gene is TRBJ1-5, the V gene TRBV14, with D perhaps matching TRBD1 (6 bases). The TCR was taken from an adult with an advanced solid tumor such as melanoma, head and neck, liver or kidney cancer. This specimen was CD4+ or CD8+ T cells sorted from blood, taken in a trial of the OX40 agonist ivuxolimab. CDR3 sequence: CASSQPDRTNQPQHF. CDR3 in DNA: TGTGCCAGCAGCCAGCCAGACAGGACAAATCAGCCCCAGCATTTT.